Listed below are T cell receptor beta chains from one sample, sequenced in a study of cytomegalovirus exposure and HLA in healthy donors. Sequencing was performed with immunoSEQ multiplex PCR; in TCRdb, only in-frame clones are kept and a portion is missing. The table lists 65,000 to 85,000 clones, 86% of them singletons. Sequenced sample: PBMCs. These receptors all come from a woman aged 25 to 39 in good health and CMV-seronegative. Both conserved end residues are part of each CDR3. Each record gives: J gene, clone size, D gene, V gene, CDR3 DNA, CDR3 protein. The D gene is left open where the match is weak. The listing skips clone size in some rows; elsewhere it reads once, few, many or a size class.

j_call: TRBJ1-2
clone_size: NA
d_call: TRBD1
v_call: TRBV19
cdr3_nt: TGTGCCAGTAGTTCAGACAGGGTCGAGGGCCTAGCTGGCTACACCTTC
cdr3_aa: CASSSDRVEGLAGYTF

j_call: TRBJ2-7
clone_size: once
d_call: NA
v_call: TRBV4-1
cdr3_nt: TGCGCCAGCAGCCAAGGGCCTACAGGGTTAGGGCTCTACGAGCAGTACTTC
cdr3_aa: CASSQGPTGLGLYEQYF

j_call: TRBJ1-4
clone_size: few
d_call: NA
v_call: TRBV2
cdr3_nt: TGTGCCAGCAGTGAAAACGGTGAAAAACTGTTTTTT
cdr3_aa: CASSENGEKLFF

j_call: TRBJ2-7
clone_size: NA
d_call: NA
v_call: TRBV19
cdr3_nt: TGTGCCAGTAGTAACCGCGGAGGGGCCTACGAGCAGTACTTC
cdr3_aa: CASSNRGGAYEQYF

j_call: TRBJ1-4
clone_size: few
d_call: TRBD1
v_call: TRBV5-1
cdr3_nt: TGCGCCAGCAGCCTGGGACAGCCCCTTTCGCCTAATGAAAAACTGTTTTTT
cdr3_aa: CASSLGQPLSPNEKLFF

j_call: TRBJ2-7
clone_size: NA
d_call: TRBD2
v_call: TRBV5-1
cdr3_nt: TGCGCCAGCAGTTACGATAGCGGGTCTGCCTACGAGCAGTACTTC
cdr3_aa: CASSYDSGSAYEQYF

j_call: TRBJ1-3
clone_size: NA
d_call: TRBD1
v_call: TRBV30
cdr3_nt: TGTGCCTGGGAGAGGGGGCATGGAAACACCATATATTTT
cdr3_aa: CAWERGHGNTIYF

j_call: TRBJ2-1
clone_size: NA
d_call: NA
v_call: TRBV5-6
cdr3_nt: TGTGCCAGCAGCAGTTATGACAGAGAGCAGTTCTTC
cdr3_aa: CASSSYDREQFF

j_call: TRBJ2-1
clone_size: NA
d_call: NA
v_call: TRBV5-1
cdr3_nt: TGCGCCAGCAGCTTGGCTGATGAGCAGTTCTTC
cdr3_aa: CASSLADEQFF

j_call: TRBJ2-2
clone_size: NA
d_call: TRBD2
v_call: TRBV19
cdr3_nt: TGTGCCAGTAGTTCCCTAGCGGGAGGGGAGCTGTTTTTT
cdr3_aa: CASSSLAGGELFF

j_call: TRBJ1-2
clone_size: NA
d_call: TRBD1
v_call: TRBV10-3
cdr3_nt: TGTGCCATCAGTGAGTCGGGGACAGGGGGCCTAAATAACTATGGCTACACCTTC
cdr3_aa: CAISESGTGGLNNYGYTF

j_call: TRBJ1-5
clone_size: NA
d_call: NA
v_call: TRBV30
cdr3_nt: TGTGCCTGGAGTGAAACAACCTCACCCCAGCCCCAGCATTTT
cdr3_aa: CAWSETTSPQPQHF

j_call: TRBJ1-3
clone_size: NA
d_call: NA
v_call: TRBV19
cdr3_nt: TGTGCCAGTAGTAATATTGTCGGAAACACCATATATTTT
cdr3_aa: CASSNIVGNTIYF

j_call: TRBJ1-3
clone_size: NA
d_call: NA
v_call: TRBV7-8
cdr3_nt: TGTGCCAGCAGCCCCATCGGGGGGCCAGGAAACACCATATATTTT
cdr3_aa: CASSPIGGPGNTIYF

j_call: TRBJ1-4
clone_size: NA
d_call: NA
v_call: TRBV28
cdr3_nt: TGTGCCAGCAGTTTATGGGCCGATTTAGAGCGAGAAAAACTGTTTTTT
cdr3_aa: CASSLWADLEREKLFF

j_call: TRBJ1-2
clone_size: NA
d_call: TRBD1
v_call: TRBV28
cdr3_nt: TGTGCCAGCAGCCCCCGGGACAGACGGTATGGCTACACCTTC
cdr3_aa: CASSPRDRRYGYTF

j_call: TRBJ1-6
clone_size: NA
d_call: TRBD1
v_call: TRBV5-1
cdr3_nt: TGCGCCAGCAGCCCTGAGGGGGCGCGTGCCTATTCACCCCTCCACTTT
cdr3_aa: CASSPEGARAYSPLHF

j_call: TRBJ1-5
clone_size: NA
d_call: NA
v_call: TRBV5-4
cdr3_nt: TGTGCCAGCAGCTTGGATCCAGGGGGCAATCAGCCCCAGCATTTT
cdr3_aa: CASSLDPGGNQPQHF

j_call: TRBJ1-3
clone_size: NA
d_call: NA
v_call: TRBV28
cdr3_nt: TGTGCCAGCAGTTTTAAGACCCGACAGGTATCGGGAAACACCATATATTTT
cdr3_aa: CASSFKTRQVSGNTIYF

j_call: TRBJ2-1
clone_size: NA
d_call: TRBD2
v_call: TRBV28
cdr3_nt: TGTGCCAGCATAGGGACTAGGGGCTACAATGAGCAGTTCTTC
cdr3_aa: CASIGTRGYNEQFF

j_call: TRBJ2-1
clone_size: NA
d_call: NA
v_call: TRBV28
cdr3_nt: TGTGCCAGCACCCCGTTCAGGCCCTACAATGAGCAGTTCTTC
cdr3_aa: CASTPFRPYNEQFF

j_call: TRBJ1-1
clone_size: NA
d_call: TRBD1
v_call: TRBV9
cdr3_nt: TGTGCCAGCAGCCCCCGGGACAGGGTGGACACTGAAGCTTTCTTT
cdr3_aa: CASSPRDRVDTEAFF

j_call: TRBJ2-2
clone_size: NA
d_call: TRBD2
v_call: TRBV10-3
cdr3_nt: TGTGCCACGGCGGGGAGCGGGGCCGGGGAGCTGTTTTTT
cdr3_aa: CATAGSGAGELFF

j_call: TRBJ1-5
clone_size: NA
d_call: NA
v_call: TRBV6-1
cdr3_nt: TGTGCCAGCAGTGAAGGGTTCGAGAATCAGCCCCAGCATTTT
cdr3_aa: CASSEGFENQPQHF